The 9 T cell receptor beta chains in this list originate from one sample, sequenced in a study of shared T cell receptors in the human thymus. Repertoires were generated with immunoSEQ multiplex PCR, while TCRdb's copy carries only in-frame clones and drops some. There are about 730,000 clones in the sample; approximately 83% occur only once, and around 0.0094% lies in the top ten. These data also formed part of another study, on human thymus T cells.

The sequenced material came from thymocytes. The receptors were sampled from a girl under three years old with a congenital heart defect.

The chain is built from TRBV28 and TRBJ1-5; D perhaps matches TRBD1 (5 bases). Trimming took 2 bases from V and 2 from J, leaving 16 bases between them. Germline assignment: CDR1 MDHEN and CDR2 SYDVKM. The CDR3 length is 17 residues. CDR3 sequence: CASSLGSVGGGNQPQHF. DNA of the CDR3: TGTGCCAGCAGTTTAGGGTCCGTCGGGGGTGGCAATCAGCCCCAGCATTTT.

This chain joins TRBV10-3 and TRBJ2-5, with TRBD1 as a possible D gene (7 bases). The germline gives CDR1 ENHRY, CDR2 SYGVKD. This CDR3 comprises 15 residues. Trimming stripped 0 bases from V and 10 bases from J, with 18 bases between. CDR3 protein: CAISESDYRGEVQYF. In DNA, the CDR3 is TGTGCCATCAGTGAGTCGGACTACAGGGGTGAGGTCCAGTACTTC.

V gene TRBV29-1 combines with J gene TRBJ1-2, with D perhaps matching TRBD1 (5 bases). Looked up from germline, CDR1 is SQVTM and CDR2 is ANQGSEA. Trimming shortened V by 2 bases and J by 4 bases, and 26 bases separated the two germline ends. The CDR3 covers 18 residues. The CDR3 reads CSVERDPGHIDGVYGYTF. For the CDR3, the DNA is TGCAGCGTTGAACGCGATCCCGGACACATCGATGGAGTCTATGGCTACACCTTC. Full variable domain (rest looked up from reference TRBV29-1 and TRBJ1-2): SAVISQKPSRDICQRGTSLTIQCQVDSQVTMMFWYRQQPGQSLTLIATANQGSEATYESGFVIDKFPISRPNLTFSTLTVSNMSPEDSSIYLCSVERDPGHIDGVYGYTFGSGTRLTVV.

This chain joins TRBV4-1 and TRBJ1-2, with D unclear. From germline, CDR1 is MGHRA and CDR2 YSYEKL. V lost 2 bases and J 5 bases, leaving 12 bases between the germline ends. The CDR3 is 14 residues long. For the CDR3, the DNA is TGCGCCAGCAGCCAAAACAAGAGGAGGTATGGCTACACCTTC. Protein sequence: CASSQNKRRYGYTF.

The chain joins TRBV15 to TRBJ1-1, with a possible D match to TRBD1 (6 bases). V was clipped by 7 bases and J by 3 bases, with 9 bases between them. This CDR3 has 12 amino acids. From germline, CDR1 is LNHNV and CDR2 YYDKDF (reference sequence). The CDR3 region has the DNA TGTGCCACCATGGACAGCTACACTGAAGCTTTCTTT. This sequence encodes CATMDSYTEAFF. Based on the CDR3 plus reference TRBV15 and TRBJ1-1, the full variable domain is DAMVIQNPRYQVTQFGKPVTLSCSQTLNHNVMYWYQQKSSQAPKLLFHYYDKDFNNEADTPDNFQSRRPNTSFCFLDIRSPGLGDTAMYLCATMDSYTEAFFGQGTRLTVV.

The rearrangement uses TRBV10-3 and TRBJ2-1; D not certain. The CDR3 extends over 15 amino acids. With 4 bases removed from V and 7 bases from J, the gap between germline ends came to 17 bases. CDR1 and CDR2 from the germline V gene are ENHRY and SYGVKD. The CDR3 here is CAISGGRKPLNEQFF. In nucleotides, the CDR3 is TGTGCCATCAGTGGCGGTAGGAAGCCCTTGAATGAGCAGTTCTTC.

Of note for this clone: Other DNA sequences in this sample translate to the same CDR3. This sequence joins TRBV2 and TRBJ1-1; D is undetermined. This CDR3 is 13 amino acids long. Trimming removed 4 bases at V and 1 base at J, with 7 bases between. Germline V lookup: CDR1 SNHLY, CDR2 FYNNEI. The CDR3 nucleotides are TGTGCCAGCAGTGTGGCTGGGAACACTGAAGCTTTCTTT. Encoded protein: CASSVAGNTEAFF.

J is TRBJ2-5 and V is TRBV5-4; unclear D gene. The CDR3 length is 11 residues. From germline, CDR1 is SGHNT and CDR2 YYREEE (reference sequence). Deletions cut 1 base from V and 4 bases from J, with 2 bases between. The chain's CDR3 is CASSLRETQYF. CDR3 nucleotides: TGTGCCAGCAGCTTGCGAGAGACCCAGTACTTC. Together with reference TRBV5-4 and TRBJ2-5, the CDR3 gives the full variable domain: ETGVTQSPTHLIKTRGQQVTLRCSSQSGHNTVSWYQQALGQGPQFIFQYYREEENGRGNFPPRFSGLQFPNYSSELNVNALELDDSALYLCASSLRETQYFGPGTRLLVL.

The gene calls are TRBV5-1 and TRBJ2-7, with TRBD2 as a possible D gene (6 bases). Per germline, CDR1 SGHRS and CDR2 YFSETQ. Trimming pared 0 bases from V and 2 bases from J, leaving 15 bases between. The CDR3 is 16 amino acids. DNA for the CDR3: TGCGCCAGCAGCTTGGATGGGGGGTCTTCAACCTACGAGCAGTACTTC. It yields the protein CASSLDGGSSTYEQYF.